This TCR beta chain emerged from a study of T cell responses to AZD1222 COVID-19 vaccine. General observations from the study: Just six or seven AZD1222 recipients tested seropositive at baseline.

Points on this clone: Its matching antigen is unknown.

The protocol was immunoSEQ multiplex PCR, while the TCRdb copy is restricted to in-frame clones and leaves out a portion. The sample holds about 200,000 clones, approximately 92% seen once. The clonotype originates from an adult who received the MenACWY meningococcal vaccine as a control. The starting material was peripheral blood, obtained 28 days after the second dose of the MenACWY control vaccine.

The CDR3, as DNA: TGTGCCAGCAGCTTGGGGAGCGGGACTGGGGAGACCCAGTACTTC. This sequence encodes CASSLGSGTGETQYF. The V gene is TRBV7-9, the J gene TRBJ2-5; 7 nucleotides line up with TRBD2. V shed 3 bases and J 5 bases; nucleotides not matched to a gene: 9. CDR1 and CDR2 from the germline V gene are SEHNR and FQNEAQ (reference sequence). This CDR3 is 15 amino acids long.